What follows are 23 T cell receptor beta chains derived from one specimen sequenced in a study of blood T cell repertoires in COVID-19. TCRdb keeps only in-frame clones here, not all; method: immunoSEQ multiplex PCR. The repertoire holds approximately 70,000 clones, 70% to 90% seen once, with approximately 11% in the top ten. The sequenced material came from peripheral blood. The receptors originated from a man in his 70s with active or convalescent COVID-19.

The chain has TRBV5-1 and TRBJ1-1; 8 nucleotides match TRBD1. This CDR3 is 13 amino acids long. Germline loops: CDR1 SGHRS, CDR2 YFSETQ. J lost 4 bases, V lost 3 bases, and 2 bases had no gene match. CDR3 loop: CASSSDRATEAFF. In nucleotides, the CDR3 is TGCGCCAGCAGCTCGGACAGGGCCACTGAAGCTTTCTTT.

The chain uses TRBV5-1 and TRBJ1-2; a possible D gene is TRBD1 (5 bases). V lost 1 base, J lost 4 bases, and 11 bases lay in between. The CDR3 is 14 amino acids. Germline assignment: CDR1 SGHRS and CDR2 YFSETQ. CDR3 region: CASSLLDKGYGYTF. The CDR3 DNA sequence: TGCGCCAGCAGCTTGCTGGACAAAGGCTATGGCTACACCTTC.

The V gene is TRBV19, the J gene TRBJ1-5; 7 positions match TRBD1. J lost 10 bases, V lost 1 base, and 10 bases had no gene match. CDR3 length: 15 amino acids. Germline loops: CDR1 LNHDA, CDR2 SQIVND (reference sequence). The CDR3 sequence is CASSIGDRVAGPQHF. The CDR3 DNA reads as TGTGCCAGTAGTATAGGCGACAGGGTGGCTGGACCCCAGCATTTT.

The DNA for the CDR3 is TGCGCCAGCAGCCAAGACAGGGCAGGCTACACCTTC. Translation gives CASSQDRAGYTF. V and J are TRBV5-1 and TRBJ1-2; 7 bases map to TRBD1. Germline trimming cut 4 bases from V and 8 bases from J; bases unmatched to any gene: 5. From germline, CDR1 is SGHRS and CDR2 YFSETQ. The CDR3 totals 12 residues.

The chain carries TRBV3-1 (or the pseudogene TRBV3-2) and TRBJ1-2, with TRBD1 identical over 9 bases. Trimming removed 0 bases from V and 8 bases from J; junction bases left unmatched: 7. The CDR3 contains 15 residues. Germline lookup yields CDR1 LGHDT and CDR2 YNNKEL (reference sequence). CDR3 amino acids: CASSQDLGQGFGYTF. CDR3 DNA sequence: TGTGCCAGCAGCCAAGATTTGGGACAGGGTTTCGGCTACACCTTC.

The genes are TRBV7-2 and TRBJ2-7; the match to TRBD1 covers 8 bases. There are 18 residues in the CDR3. J was trimmed by 6 bases and V by 0 bases; bases with no gene match: 16. CDR1 and CDR2 from the germline V gene are SGHTA and FQGNSA. The CDR3 reads CASSLASWVGQGFSEQYF. The CDR3 region has the DNA TGTGCCAGCAGCTTAGCGTCTTGGGTAGGACAGGGTTTTAGCGAGCAGTACTTC.

Only one count was recorded for this clone. The rearrangement joins TRBV15 to TRBJ2-1, with 7 bases that match TRBD1. J lost 4 bases, V lost 0 bases, and 6 bases had no gene match. CDR3 length: 16 amino acids. Germline V gives CDR1 LNHNV, CDR2 YYDKDF (reference sequence). CDR3 sequence (DNA): TGTGCCACCAGCAGAGATCCCAGGGGGATATACAATGAGCAGTTCTTC. This translates into CATSRDPRGIYNEQFF.

This chain connects TRBV6-6 to TRBJ2-1; 9 nucleotides line up with TRBD2. Per germline, CDR1 MNHNY and CDR2 SVGAGI (reference sequence). The V gene end was trimmed by 5 bases and the J gene end by 1 base; junction bases not matched to a gene: 6. This CDR3 is built from 16 residues. The CDR3 nucleotides are TGTGCCAGCAGTCTTAGCGGGAGCGGGTCCTACAATGAGCAGTTCTTC. Protein: CASSLSGSGSYNEQFF.

This chain links TRBV10-3 with TRBJ1-3; weak D call: TRBD1 (5 bases). The CDR3 has 13 residues. Germline V CDR1 and CDR2: ENHRY, SYGVKD. V shed 6 bases and J shed 3 bases, with 9 bases lying between them. The CDR3 loop is CAIRRDGGNTIYF. The DNA for the CDR3 is TGTGCCATCAGGCGGGACGGTGGAAACACCATATATTTT.

V and J are TRBV28 and TRBJ2-1; 8 nucleotides match TRBD1. The V gene's germline CDR1 is MDHEN and CDR2 SYDVKM. The CDR3 extends over 16 amino acids. Trimming at V came to 6 bases and at J to 9 bases, leaving 16 bases not matched to a gene. CDR3 protein: CASSVFRSWTGSEQFF. The CDR3 DNA sequence: TGTGCCAGCAGCGTTTTCCGATCTTGGACAGGGAGTGAGCAGTTCTTC.

Written as DNA, the CDR3 is TGTGCCTGGAGTATGATAACCGGGACTAGCGGGAGAAGGAGAGTTGAAGAGACCCAGTACTTC. This gives the protein CAWSMITGTSGRRRVEETQYF. The chain links TRBV30 to TRBJ2-5, with 14 bases aligning to TRBD2. The germline V gene encodes CDR1 GTSNPN and CDR2 SVGIG (reference sequence). The CDR3 extends over 21 amino acids. Germline trimming cut 2 bases from V and 3 bases from J; bases unmatched to any gene: 20.

This sequence joins TRBV28 and TRBJ2-7; 10 nucleotides match TRBD2. J lost 3 bases, V lost 7 bases, and 9 bases had no gene match. Germline V gives CDR1 MDHEN, CDR2 SYDVKM. This CDR3 is built from 15 residues. CDR3 DNA sequence: TGTGCCAGCACCCCACCCGGGACTAGCGACTACGAGCAGTACTTC. This translates into CASTPPGTSDYEQYF. Drawing the rest from reference TRBV28 and TRBJ2-7, the complete variable domain is DVKVTQSSRYLVKRTGEKVFLECVQDMDHENMFWYRQDPGLGLRLIYFSYDVKMKEKGDIPEGYSVSREKKERFSLILESASTNQTSMYLCASTPPGTSDYEQYFGPGTRLTVT.

A few counts support this clone. The junction departs from the called germline gene at one end, perhaps through a read error. The J gene is TRBJ2-1, the V gene TRBV5-1; TRBD1 agrees at 7 bases. Per germline, CDR1 SGHRS and CDR2 YFSETQ. This CDR3 region has 15 residues. CDR3 amino acids: CASSSTGVSNNEQFF. CDR3 nucleotides: TGCGCCAGCAGCTCCACAGGGGTCTCCAACAATGAGCAGTTCTTC.

This clone appeared once. The chain recombines TRBV18 with TRBJ1-1, with 7 positions matching TRBD1. The CDR3 runs to 14 residues. Germline V gives CDR1 KGHSH, CDR2 LQKENI. V lost 4 bases and J lost 5; bases outside the gene matches: 7. For the CDR3, the DNA is TGTGCCAGCTCACTAAGACAGGGCGGTACTGAAGCTTTCTTT. It encodes CASSLRQGGTEAFF.

V and J are TRBV10-1 and TRBJ2-3, with TRBD2 as a possible D gene (7 bases). V was trimmed by 7 bases and J by 1 base, leaving 18 bases between them. CDR1 is WNHNN, CDR2 SYGVQD, per germline (reference sequence). CDR3 length: 16 amino acids. In DNA form, the CDR3 reads TGCGCCAGCAAGGGGGGTTGGGGGGGCTGCACAGATACGCAGTATTTT. Amino acid sequence: CASKGGWGGCTDTQYF.

V gene TRBV24-1 combines with J gene TRBJ2-6; 9 nucleotides agree with TRBD1. CDR3 length equals 18 residues. Germline values: CDR1 KGHDR, CDR2 SFDVKD. Trimming cost V 6 bases and J 1 base; bases outside gene matches: 9. CDR3 region: CATSTPTGGSSGANVLTF. Here the CDR3 DNA reads TGTGCCACCAGTACGCCCACAGGGGGCAGTTCTGGGGCCAACGTCCTGACTTTC.

The chain joins TRBV5-4 to TRBJ1-6; 10 nucleotides line up with TRBD1. The CDR3 covers 15 residues. The germline gives CDR1 SGHNT, CDR2 YYREEE (reference sequence). The J segment lost 10 bases and the V segment lost 4 bases, leaving 8 bases of the junction unmatched. Here the CDR3 reads CASSRDRGLESPLHF. Here the CDR3 DNA reads TGTGCCAGCAGCCGGGACAGGGGACTGGAGTCACCCCTCCACTTT.

The chain has TRBV18 and TRBJ2-1, with 8 bases matching TRBD2. The CDR3 is 15 amino acids. In germline, CDR1 is KGHSH, CDR2 LQKENI. With V trimmed by 3 bases and J by 5 bases, 6 bases remained unmatched. CDR3 in DNA: TGTGCCAGCTCACCGCGGGGGACTAGTGACAATGAGCAGTTCTTC. Its protein product is CASSPRGTSDNEQFF.

This chain joins TRBV15 and TRBJ2-1; 13 bases fit TRBD2. Germline loops: CDR1 LNHNV, CDR2 YYDKDF (reference sequence). The V gene end was trimmed by 5 bases and the J gene end by 15 bases; junction bases not matched to a gene: 4. This CDR3 is built from 12 residues. CDR3 DNA sequence: TGTGCCACCAGCCCGGGACTAGCGGGAAGGTTCTTC. Protein: CATSPGLAGRFF. The full variable domain, with the rest looked up from reference TRBV15 and TRBJ2-1, is DAMVIQNPRYQVTQFGKPVTLSCSQTLNHNVMYWYQQKSSQAPKLLFHYYDKDFNNEADTPDNFQSRRPNTSFCFLDIRSPGLGDTAMYLCATSPGLAGRFFGPGTRLTVL.

This chain links TRBV18 with TRBJ2-5; 7 bases map to TRBD2. V dropped 3 bases and J dropped 4; count of bases not matched to a gene: 8. The CDR3 sequence is 15 residues long. Germline assignment: CDR1 KGHSH and CDR2 LQKENI. For the CDR3, the DNA is TGTGCCAGCTCACCGACCGGGAGGCTGGGAGAGACCCAGTACTTC. Its translation: CASSPTGRLGETQYF.

V usage is TRBV18 and J usage is TRBJ2-7, with TRBD2 as a possible D gene (7 bases). The CDR3 consists of 14 residues. The V end was cut by 1 base, the J end by 6 bases, with 13 bases between. The germline V gene has CDR1 KGHSH and CDR2 LQKENI. The CDR3 loop is CASSPRAGEGEQYF. The CDR3, as DNA: TGTGCCAGCTCACCACGAGCAGGGGAGGGCGAGCAGTACTTC.

The J gene is TRBJ1-1, the V gene TRBV10-2, with no clear D. Trimming shortened V by 4 bases and J by 0 bases, and 3 bases separated the two germline ends. From germline, CDR1 is WSHSY and CDR2 SAAADI. This CDR3 spans 12 amino acids. The CDR3 bases are TGCGCCAGCAGTGTAATGAACACTGAAGCTTTCTTT. This encodes CASSVMNTEAFF.

V gene TRBV4-3 combines with J gene TRBJ1-2, with D perhaps matching TRBD1 (5 bases). CDR1 LGHNA and CDR2 YSLEER come from the germline V gene. CDR3 length equals 14 residues. With 1 base removed from V and 7 bases from J, the gap between germline ends came to 13 bases. The CDR3 reads CASSQGWSGLGYTF. DNA for the CDR3: TGCGCCAGCAGCCAAGGATGGTCAGGGCTTGGCTACACCTTC.